The TCR beta chain under discussion was sequenced for a study of blood T cell repertoires in COVID-19. Looking at the study overall: Samples of COVID-19 (acute and convalescent) were obtained from the United States, Italy and Spain. PBMCs, B-cell-depleted T cells, or T cells were the source of the cDNA or gDNA that made up the material.

V lost 4 bases to trimming and J lost 10 bases, with 22 bases between them. Germline values: CDR1 LGHNA, CDR2 YSLEER. The CDR3 is 16 amino acids. In the original workflow: Using reference gene primer amplification, nucleated cell counts were estimated. TCRdb's copy holds only in-frame clones and misses some; the assay was immunoSEQ multiplex PCR. V and J calls and clone size follow that table, whereas D and trimming were derived from the DNA. Seen here are roughly 200,000 clones, less than 85% observed once, and the top ten hold around an eighth. Sequences were obtained from peripheral blood. The receptor comes from a man aged 50-59 years who had recovered from COVID-19. The V gene is TRBV4-3, the J gene TRBJ1-4, with D tentatively TRBD1 (6 bases). As DNA, the CDR3 is TGCGCCAGCAGCCCTACCGAGGCAGGGGCGTTAGGAAAACTGTTTTTT. Amino acid sequence: CASSPTEAGALGKLFF.